Below, 16 T cell receptor beta chains from the same sample are listed, as sequenced in a study of cytomegalovirus exposure and HLA in healthy donors. A multiplex PCR was run with 60 Vbeta primers and 13 Jbeta primers. The protocol was immunoSEQ multiplex PCR, while the TCRdb copy is restricted to in-frame clones and leaves out a portion. Of 65,000 to 75,000 clones in the sample, 68% are singletons; the top ten hold about 2.1%. Sequenced input: PBMCs. These TCRs come from a woman in her twenties or thirties in good health and CMV-seronegative.

A few counts support this clone. The chain carries TRBV7-8 and TRBJ1-2; no clear D. Germline values: CDR1 SGHVS, CDR2 FQNEAQ. The length of the CDR3 is 13 residues. V was clipped by 0 bases and J by 5 bases, with 7 bases between them. CDR3 in DNA: TGTGCCAGCAGCTTAGCGCGGGATTATGGCTACACCTTC. It encodes CASSLARDYGYTF.

This chain connects TRBV6-5 to TRBJ2-5; weak D call: TRBD2 (6 bases). The CDR3 runs to 14 residues. V lost 2 bases and J 4 bases, leaving 11 bases between the germline ends. Germline V gives CDR1 MNHEY, CDR2 SVGAGI. The CDR3 loop is CASSYGSGGETQYF. CDR3 DNA: TGTGCCAGCAGTTACGGGTCCGGGGGAGAGACCCAGTACTTC.

V is TRBV6-1 and J is TRBJ2-1; 7 bases are a match to TRBD2. There are 13 residues in the CDR3. Germline assignment: CDR1 MNHNS and CDR2 SASEGT. J gave up 3 bases and V 5 bases, and 1 base lay outside the gene matches. CDR3 bases: TGTGCCAGCAGTTGGGACTACTACAATGAGCAGTTCTTC. This gives the protein CASSWDYYNEQFF.

This clone has ten or more counts. The chain combines TRBV7-9 with TRBJ2-5; 9 nucleotides match TRBD1. Germline-derived CDR1 and CDR2 are SEHNR and FQNEAQ (reference sequence). The CDR3 length is 15 residues. V shed 5 bases, J shed 4 bases, and the junction held 8 bases outside the gene matches. CDR3 DNA: TGTGCCAGCAGCCCCCGGACAGGGGAAGGAGAGACCCAGTACTTC. This codes for CASSPRTGEGETQYF. Complete variable domain (other parts from reference TRBV7-9 and TRBJ2-5): DTGVSQNPRHKITKRGQNVTFRCDPISEHNRLYWYRQTLGQGPEFLTYFQNEAQLEKSRLLSDRFSAERPKGSFSTLEIQRTEQGDSAMYLCASSPRTGEGETQYFGPGTRLLVL.

Details on this clone: This may be a read error: a much more frequent sequence differs by one nucleotide. The chain uses TRBV30 and TRBJ1-5; tentatively, D is TRBD1 (5 bases). The CDR3 spans 13 residues. The germline V gene has CDR1 GTSNPN and CDR2 SVGIG (reference sequence). The CDR3 DNA reads as TGTGCCTCGAGTATGGACAACAATCAGCCCCAGCATTTT. This codes for CASSMDNNQPQHF.

The chain has TRBV6-5 and TRBJ2-5; D gene ambiguous. This CDR3 contains 11 residues. CDR1 is MNHEY and CDR2 is SVGAGI in the germline V gene. V lost 10 bases to trimming and J lost 7 bases, with 13 bases between them. DNA of the CDR3: TGTGCCACAAGAGGAGAATCGACCCAGTACTTC. Protein product: CATRGESTQYF.

This clone was seen a few times. This chain joins TRBV27 and TRBJ2-2, with TRBD2 matching 9 bases. Losses at the gene ends were 8 bases for V and 6 bases for J; bases not matched to a gene: 13. Germline V gene sequence: CDR1 MNHEY, CDR2 SMNVEV (reference sequence). This CDR3 region has 16 residues. As DNA, the CDR3 is TGTGCCAGCTCCGACCTCAGCGGGGGGCTCCCCGGGGAGCTGTTTTTT. Protein product: CASSDLSGGLPGELFF.

This rearrangement joins TRBV5-4 to TRBJ2-4; TRBD1 is a possible D gene (5 bases). Germline V gene lookup returns CDR1 SGHNT and CDR2 YYREEE (reference sequence). The CDR3 extends over 15 amino acids. The ends were cut back, 2 bases at V and 1 base at J, with 10 bases in the middle. Written as DNA, the CDR3 is TGTGCCAGCAGCTTTGATGCAGGGGCCAAAAACATTCAGTACTTC. Translating gives CASSFDAGAKNIQYF.

The V and J genes are TRBV19 and TRBJ1-5; D unclear. V gave up 5 bases and J gave up 5 bases, with 13 bases separating them. Germline assignment: CDR1 LNHDA and CDR2 SQIVND (reference sequence). The CDR3 extends over 14 amino acids. CDR3 amino acids: CASSLARLHQPQHF. The CDR3 DNA sequence: TGTGCCAGTAGTTTAGCGCGGCTTCATCAGCCCCAGCATTTT.

The chain couples TRBV11-2 to TRBJ2-5, with a tentative D call TRBD2 (5 bases). In germline, CDR1 is SGHAT, CDR2 FQNNGV. The CDR3 sequence is 15 residues long. Trimming left V 5 bases short and J 2 bases short, with 15 bases between. DNA of the CDR3: TGTGCCAGCAGCCATGCCCTGGGCGGGCAAGAGACCCAGTACTTC. Translated: CASSHALGGQETQYF.

The chain joins TRBV5-6 to TRBJ2-3; 8 bases map to TRBD2. The CDR3 is 14 residues long. Germline values: CDR1 SGHDT, CDR2 YYEEEE. With 3 bases clipped from V and 9 bases from J, the junction kept 9 bases outside the gene matches. The CDR3 loop reads CASSSRAGGETQYF. In DNA form, the CDR3 reads TGTGCCAGCAGCTCCCGCGCCGGGGGGGAGACGCAGTATTTT.

The chain employs TRBV4-2 and TRBJ2-1; 8 nucleotides align to TRBD2. Germline CDR1 is LGHNA and CDR2 is YNFKEQ. V shed 0 bases and J 4 bases; nucleotides not matched to a gene: 8. This CDR3 comprises 17 residues. CDR3 region: CASSQDTASGLYNEQFF. The CDR3 DNA reads TGTGCCAGCAGCCAAGATACGGCTAGCGGGCTATACAATGAGCAGTTCTTC.

The V and J genes are TRBV2 and TRBJ1-4; 7 nucleotides line up with TRBD1. CDR3 length: 16 amino acids. Germline lookup yields CDR1 SNHLY and CDR2 FYNNEI. With 6 bases clipped from V and 2 bases from J, the junction kept 9 bases outside the gene matches. The CDR3 DNA is TGTGCCAGCAGGATTACAGGGGCTTCGACTAATGAAAAACTGTTTTTT. It is translated as CASRITGASTNEKLFF.

V and J are TRBV11-2 and TRBJ2-7; 12 positions agree with TRBD2. Trimming removed 5 bases from V and 4 bases from J; junction bases left unmatched: 15. The germline CDR1 and CDR2 sequences are SGHAT and FQNNGV. This CDR3 spans 18 amino acids. CDR3 residues: CASSPIGRTSGNKYEQYF. The CDR3 DNA reads as TGTGCCAGCAGCCCTATCGGCAGGACTAGCGGGAATAAATACGAGCAGTACTTC. Variable domain in full (rest from reference TRBV11-2 and TRBJ2-7): EAGVAQSPRYKIIEKRQSVAFWCNPISGHATLYWYQQILGQGPKLLIQFQNNGVVDDSQLPKDRFSAERLKGVDSTLKIQPAKLEDSAVYLCASSPIGRTSGNKYEQYFGPGTRLTVT.

The table lists this clone with many counts. The chain is built from TRBV7-9 and TRBJ2-7; unclear D gene. Germline CDR1 reads SEHNR; CDR2 reads FQNEAQ (reference sequence). V was clipped by 5 bases and J by 3 bases, with 17 bases between them. This CDR3 comprises 15 residues. The CDR3 spells CASSPPRRFGYEQYF. CDR3 DNA: TGTGCCAGCAGCCCCCCGAGGCGCTTCGGCTACGAGCAGTACTTC.

This rearrangement joins TRBV7-2 to TRBJ2-1, with 7 bases that match TRBD1. The CDR3 length is 14 residues. In germline, CDR1 is SGHTA, CDR2 FQGNSA. V trimming: 5 bases; J trimming: 9 bases; junction bases outside the gene matches: 10. This CDR3 is CASSPSGGMVEQFF. In DNA form, the CDR3 reads TGTGCCAGCAGCCCTTCAGGGGGTATGGTTGAGCAGTTCTTC.